This TCR beta chain is from a study of blood T cell repertoires in COVID-19. Overall study context: The study drew acute and convalescent COVID-19 samples from the United States, Italy and Spain. In each case, the material was cDNA or gDNA derived from T cells, B-cell-depleted T cells, or PBMCs.

Original handling: From reference gene primer amplification, estimates of nucleated cell counts were derived. Measured with immunoSEQ multiplex PCR; TCRdb has only the in-frame clones, and not every one. The V and J calls and the clone size are those of that table, but D and trimming were determined from the DNA. The table has around 95,000 clones, approximately 80% seen once. The CDR3 sequence is 14 residues long. Deletions cut 0 bases from V and 9 bases from J, with 13 bases between. Germline assignment: CDR1 SGHRS and CDR2 YFSETQ. This TCR derives from a woman aged 70 to 79 with acute or convalescent COVID-19. What was sequenced was peripheral blood. The rearrangement uses TRBV5-1 and TRBJ2-1; D uncertain. This chain's CDR3 is CASSLDGGFGEQFF. The CDR3 bases are TGCGCCAGCAGCTTGGACGGCGGTTTCGGTGAGCAGTTCTTC.